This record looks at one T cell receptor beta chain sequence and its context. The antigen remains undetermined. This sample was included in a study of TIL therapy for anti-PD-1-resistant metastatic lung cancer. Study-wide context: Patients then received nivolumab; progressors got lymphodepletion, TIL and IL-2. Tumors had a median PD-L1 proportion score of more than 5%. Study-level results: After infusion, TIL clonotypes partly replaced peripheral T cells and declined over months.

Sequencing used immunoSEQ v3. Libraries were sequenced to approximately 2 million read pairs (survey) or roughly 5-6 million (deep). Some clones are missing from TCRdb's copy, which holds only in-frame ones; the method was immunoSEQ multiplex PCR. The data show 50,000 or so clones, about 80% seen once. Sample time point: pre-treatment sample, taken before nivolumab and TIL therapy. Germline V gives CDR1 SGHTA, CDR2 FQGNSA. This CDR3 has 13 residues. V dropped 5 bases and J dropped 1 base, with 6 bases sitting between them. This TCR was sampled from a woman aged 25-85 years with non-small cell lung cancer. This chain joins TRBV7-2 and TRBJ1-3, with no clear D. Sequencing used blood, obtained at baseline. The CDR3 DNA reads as TGTGCCAGCAGCCAGCAATCTGGAAACACCATATATTTT. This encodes CASSQQSGNTIYF.